This is a list of T cell receptor beta chains from one sample in a study of Graves' ophthalmopathy and Graves' hyperthyroidism. TCRdb passed the multiplex PCR reads through MiXCR, listing each CDR3 protein once. The sample records approximately 480,000 distinct CDR3 sequences, approximately 15% being singletons. Sequencing used blood. These receptors were collected from a woman aged 30 to 39 with Graves' ophthalmopathy. Both conserved end residues are part of each CDR3. The D gene is left open where the match is weak. Expanded clones are given a class, and other clones once, few, many or no size at all.

clone_size	d_call	v_call	j_call	cdr3_nt	cdr3_aa
few	TRBD1	TRBV13	TRBJ1-1	TGTGCCAGCAGCTTAGTGGGGGGGGACAGGGGAAGAGACATGAACACTGAAGCTTTCTTT	CASSLVGGDRGRDMNTEAFF
-	TRBD2	TRBV7-2	TRBJ2-7	TGTGCCAGCAGGCCCCCTAGCGGGAGATCCGACGAGCAGTACTTC	CASRPPSGRSDEQYF
many	-	TRBV7-8	TRBJ1-5	TGTGCCAGCAGCTTAGCGACTGGGATTAGCAATCAGCCCCAGCATTTT	CASSLATGISNQPQHF
many	-	TRBV7-8	TRBJ2-2	TGTGCCAGCAGCTTAGGCAGGGGGAACACCGGGGAGCTGTTTTTT	CASSLGRGNTGELFF
many	TRBD1	TRBV7-3	TRBJ1-1	TGTGCCAGCAGCCCGTCAACAGGGGTGAACACTGAAGCTTTCTTT	CASSPSTGVNTEAFF
-	-	TRBV4-1	TRBJ1-3	TGCGCCAGCAGCCAAGGCCCAGGCACCGCTGGAAACACCATATATTTT	CASSQGPGTAGNTIYF
many	-	TRBV19	TRBJ2-7	TGTGCCAGTAGTACACGCATATCTGGCGAGCAGTACTTC	CASSTRISGEQYF
few	-	TRBV3-1	TRBJ1-3	TGTGCCAGCCATTACAGGGACACCATATATTTT	CASHYRDTIYF
-	-	TRBV6-1	TRBJ1-1	TGTGCCAGCAGGGACCGTCACGGGCCGAACACTGAAGCTTTCTTT	CASRDRHGPNTEAFF
many	-	TRBV30	TRBJ2-5	TGTGCCTGGAGTACCGGTCGGGGTGCGGAGACCCAGTACTTC	CAWSTGRGAETQYF
many	-	TRBV6-1	TRBJ1-1	TGTGCCAGCAGAGATTCGAACACTGAAGCTTTCTTT	CASRDSNTEAFF
many	-	TRBV10-3	TRBJ1-5	TGTGCCATCACTCCGGGACACCCCGGCCTGGGTCAGCCCCAGCATTTT	CAITPGHPGLGQPQHF
few	-	TRBV5-1	TRBJ2-2	TGCGCCAGCAGCTGGGATCCAAACACCGGGGAGCTGTTTTTT	CASSWDPNTGELFF
many	-	TRBV20-1	TRBJ1-2	TGCAGTATAAGGACGGTTCCGGCCACCTTC	CSIRTVPATF
many	TRBD1	TRBV5-1	TRBJ1-1	TGCGCCAGCAGCTTTGACAGGGCCTTGAACACTGAAGCTTTCTTT	CASSFDRALNTEAFF
once	-	TRBV12-3/TRBV12-4	TRBJ1-1	TGTGCCAGCAGTTTCGGGTCGCGTCGGGACACTGAAGCTTTCTTT	CASSFGSRRDTEAFF
few	-	TRBV5-8	TRBJ1-3	TGTGCCAGCAGCTTGGCACGGGACTCTGGAAACACCATATATTTT	CASSLARDSGNTIYF
few	-	TRBV5-1	TRBJ1-6	TGCGCCAGCAGCCGGGATCGGGGGACACCCCTCCACTTT	CASSRDRGTPLHF
many	-	TRBV11-2	TRBJ1-1	TGTGCCAGCAGCCACCTGGCAGGGTCAGCGGGGACTGAAGCTTTCTTT	CASSHLAGSAGTEAFF
-	-	TRBV6-1	TRBJ1-1	TGTGCCAGCAGTGAAAACGGGGGATTGAACACTGAAGCTTTCTTT	CASSENGGLNTEAFF
few	TRBD2	TRBV6-1	TRBJ2-7	TGTGCCAGCAGTCAAGGGAGGTGGACTAGCGGGGACCTCGGGTACGAGCAGTACTTC	CASSQGRWTSGDLGYEQYF
many	-	TRBV20-1	TRBJ1-6	TGCAGTGCTAGAGATCGGACTGGGAGGGAGAGCTCCTATAATTCACCCCTCCACTTT	CSARDRTGRESSYNSPLHF
few	TRBD1	TRBV27	TRBJ1-1	TGTGCCAGCAGTCCAAGGACAGGGCCGGGAAACACTGAAGCTTTCTTT	CASSPRTGPGNTEAFF
many	TRBD1	TRBV6-1	TRBJ2-7	TGTGCCAGCAGTGGCTACGGAAGGACAGGGTCGTACGAGCAGTACTTC	CASSGYGRTGSYEQYF
many	-	TRBV15	TRBJ1-5	TGTGCCACCAGCACCCGGGACGGGAGGTCCGGGCAGCCCCAGCATTTT	CATSTRDGRSGQPQHF